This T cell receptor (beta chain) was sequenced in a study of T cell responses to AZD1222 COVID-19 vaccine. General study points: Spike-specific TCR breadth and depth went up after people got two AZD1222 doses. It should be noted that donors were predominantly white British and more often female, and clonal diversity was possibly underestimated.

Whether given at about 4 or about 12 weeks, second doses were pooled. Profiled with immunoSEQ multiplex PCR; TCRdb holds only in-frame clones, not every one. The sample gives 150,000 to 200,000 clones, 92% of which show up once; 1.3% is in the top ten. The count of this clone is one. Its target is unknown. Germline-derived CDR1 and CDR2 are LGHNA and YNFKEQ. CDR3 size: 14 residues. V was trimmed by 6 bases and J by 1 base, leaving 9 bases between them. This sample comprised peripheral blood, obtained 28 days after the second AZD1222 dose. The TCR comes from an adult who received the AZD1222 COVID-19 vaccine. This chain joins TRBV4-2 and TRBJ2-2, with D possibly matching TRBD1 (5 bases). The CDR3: CASRRGQNTGELFF. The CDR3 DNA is TGTGCCAGCAGGCGAGGACAGAACACCGGGGAGCTGTTTTTT.